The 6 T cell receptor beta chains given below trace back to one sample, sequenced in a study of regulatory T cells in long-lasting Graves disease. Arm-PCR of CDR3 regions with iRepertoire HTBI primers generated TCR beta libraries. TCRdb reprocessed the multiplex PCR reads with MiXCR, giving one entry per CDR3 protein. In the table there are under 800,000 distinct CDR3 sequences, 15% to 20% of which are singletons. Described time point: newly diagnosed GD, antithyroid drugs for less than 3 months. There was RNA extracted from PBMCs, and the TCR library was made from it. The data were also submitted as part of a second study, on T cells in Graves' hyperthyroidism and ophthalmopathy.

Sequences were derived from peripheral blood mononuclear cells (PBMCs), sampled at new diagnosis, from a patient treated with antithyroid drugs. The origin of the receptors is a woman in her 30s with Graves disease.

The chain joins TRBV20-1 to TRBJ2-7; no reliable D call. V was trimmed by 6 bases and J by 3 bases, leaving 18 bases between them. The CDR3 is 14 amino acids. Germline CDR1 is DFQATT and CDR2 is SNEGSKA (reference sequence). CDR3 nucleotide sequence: TGCAGTGCAAGGTCCTTCGGGCTTTTCTACGAGCAGTACTTC. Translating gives CSARSFGLFYEQYF.

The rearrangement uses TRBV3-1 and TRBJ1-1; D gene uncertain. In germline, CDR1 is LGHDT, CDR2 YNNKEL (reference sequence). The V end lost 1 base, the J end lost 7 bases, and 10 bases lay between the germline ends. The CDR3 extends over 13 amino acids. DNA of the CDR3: TGTGCCAGCAGCCAAGCATCGACGGGTGAAGCTTTCTTT. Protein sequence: CASSQASTGEAFF.

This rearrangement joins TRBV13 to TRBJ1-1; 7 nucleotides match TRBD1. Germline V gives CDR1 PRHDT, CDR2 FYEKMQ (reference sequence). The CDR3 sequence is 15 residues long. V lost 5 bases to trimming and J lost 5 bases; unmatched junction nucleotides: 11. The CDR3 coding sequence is TGTGCCAGCAGCCCTCCGACAGGGCGGGCGACTGAAGCTTTCTTT. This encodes CASSPPTGRATEAFF.

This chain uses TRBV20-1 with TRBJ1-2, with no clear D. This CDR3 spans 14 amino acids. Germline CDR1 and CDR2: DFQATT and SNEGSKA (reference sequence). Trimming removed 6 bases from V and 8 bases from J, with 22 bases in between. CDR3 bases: TGCAGTGCAACCGTTCCGGGCTCTCCGAGGGGCTACACCTTC. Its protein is CSATVPGSPRGYTF.

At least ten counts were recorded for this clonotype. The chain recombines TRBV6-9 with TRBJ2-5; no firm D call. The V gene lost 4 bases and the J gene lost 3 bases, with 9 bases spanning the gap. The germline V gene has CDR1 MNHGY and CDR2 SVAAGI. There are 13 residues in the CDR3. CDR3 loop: CASSFRAEETQYF. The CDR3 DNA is TGTGCCAGCAGTTTCCGGGCCGAAGAGACCCAGTACTTC.

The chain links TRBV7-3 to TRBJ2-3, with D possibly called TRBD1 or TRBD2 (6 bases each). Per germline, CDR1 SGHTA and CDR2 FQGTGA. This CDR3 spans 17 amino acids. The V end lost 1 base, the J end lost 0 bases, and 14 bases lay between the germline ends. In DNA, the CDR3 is TGTGCCAGCAGCTTAAAGGGGGGCTACCCTAGCACAGATACGCAGTATTTT. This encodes CASSLKGGYPSTDTQYF. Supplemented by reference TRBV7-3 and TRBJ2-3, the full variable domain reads GAGVSQTPSNKVTEKGKYVELRCDPISGHTALYWYRQSLGQGPEFLIYFQGTGAADDSGLPNDRFFAVRPEGSVSTLKIQRTERGDSAVYLCASSLKGGYPSTDTQYFGPGTRLTVL.